This TCR beta chain is drawn from a study of metastatic and nonmetastatic thyroid tumors (TCRdb year 2020). Regarding the complete study: The researchers compared repertoires between peripheral blood samples and tumor or nodule tissue samples from patients with malignant or benign thyroid disease.

For CDR1 and CDR2, the germline V gene lists KGHDR and SFDVKD. There are 16 amino acids in the CDR3, from cysteine to phenylalanine inclusive. No patient had received any treatment before thyroid surgery. Using T-cell receptor beta sequencing, the study looked back at clinical samples from patients collected from about 2011 to 2018. Only a few counts were recorded for this clone. Which antigen it targets is not known. The DNA is omitted, as the CDR3 cannot be located on it reliably, and the CDR3 follows TCRdb's listing. To prepare the library, PCR was applied. The reads were generated on an Illumina HiSeq 4000. High-throughput sequencing was used to profile the TCR beta-chain CDR3 region of each patient. On the study's bioinformatics: CDR3 differences across clinicopathological groups were used to build a classifier for discriminating distant-metastatic papillary thyroid cancer patients. Repertoire diversity was assessed with the Shannon index, and tumor-blood repertoire similarity with the Morisita-Horn index. TCRdb reprocessed the public reads (quality trimming at Q25 with fastp, clone calling with MiXCR) and kept in-frame beta chains. TCRdb assigned the V and J calls; the authors' analysis was not used. For this sample there are some 19,000 clones; approximately 24% appear just once. The top ten constitute roughly 3.1% of the sample.

Broader findings and caveats from the paper: In both blood and tumor samples, TCR beta diversity was reported to be significantly higher in malignant tumors than in benign nodules.

Recombination joined TRBV24-1 with TRBJ2-3; the table's D call, TRBD1, has no DNA check behind it. The receptor was derived from a male donor with papillary thyroid cancer or a benign thyroid nodule (not recorded which). Some clones in this sample may be carry-over from other donors' samples. Source material: blood. The CDR3 has the sequence CATSVPGNVVTDTQYF.